One and the same sample provided the 22 T cell receptor beta chains below, sequenced in a study of cytomegalovirus exposure and HLA in healthy donors. Libraries were prepared by immunoSEQ multiplex PCR; TCRdb keeps only in-frame clonotypes and omits some of them. Of 50,000 to 65,000 clones in the sample, roughly 90% were seen once. The sample comprised PBMCs. The source is a woman between 18 and 30 years old in good health and CMV-seropositive.

This clone was observed a few times. The genes are TRBV2 and TRBJ2-7, with TRBD1 identical over 8 bases. Germline V gene lookup returns CDR1 SNHLY and CDR2 FYNNEI. This CDR3 has 13 amino acids. Losses at the gene ends were 9 bases for V and 3 bases for J; bases not matched to a gene: 7. In nucleotides, the CDR3 is TGTGCCAGTGGACAGGGACGAGGCTACGAGCAGTACTTC. This codes for CASGQGRGYEQYF.

J is TRBJ1-4 and V is TRBV27, with unresolved D. V shed 6 bases and J shed 0 bases, with 14 bases lying between them. The CDR3 is 16 amino acids. The germline V gene has CDR1 MNHEY and CDR2 SMNVEV (reference sequence). The CDR3 DNA is TGTGCCAGCAGACCGGGGAACCATGCAACTAATGAAAAACTGTTTTTT. This translates into CASRPGNHATNEKLFF.

This chain joins TRBV11-2 and TRBJ1-1; tentative D call: TRBD1 (6 bases). The CDR3 totals 14 residues. Trimming removed 4 bases from V and 10 bases from J, with 19 bases in between. Germline V gene sequence: CDR1 SGHAT, CDR2 FQNNGV. The CDR3 coding sequence is TGTGCCAGCAGCTCAGTTGGTCTTTTGGGGGCAGCTTTCTTT. The encoded protein is CASSSVGLLGAAFF.

This clone was seen more than once but under ten times. The chain carries TRBV6-4 and TRBJ2-1, with 13 bases that match TRBD2. CDR3 length equals 14 residues. The germline gives CDR1 MRHNA, CDR2 SNTAGT. Trimming took 5 bases from V and 12 from J; bases not matched to a gene: 7. CDR3 in DNA: TGTGCCAGCAGTCCAGGACTAGCGGGGGACCCGCAGTTCTTC. Its translation is CASSPGLAGDPQFF.

In its sample, this clone was seen once. V and J are TRBV9 and TRBJ2-2, with TRBD1 identical over 12 bases. Germline lookup yields CDR1 SGDLS and CDR2 YYNGEE. The CDR3 is 17 amino acids. Trimming removed 3 bases from V and 5 bases from J; junction bases left unmatched: 8. CDR3 amino acids: CASSAGTGGVNTGELFF. CDR3 DNA sequence: TGTGCCAGCAGCGCCGGGACAGGGGGCGTAAATACCGGGGAGCTGTTTTTT.

The chain employs TRBV5-4 and TRBJ1-2; 7 bases are a match to TRBD1. This CDR3 contains 17 residues. The germline V gene has CDR1 SGHNT and CDR2 YYREEE (reference sequence). The J segment lost 4 bases and the V segment lost 0 bases, leaving 12 bases of the junction unmatched. CDR3 nucleotide sequence: TGTGCCAGCAGCTTGGGGGGGACAGATACCTCCCTCTATGGCTACACCTTC. Translating it yields CASSLGGTDTSLYGYTF.

The rearrangement joins TRBV7-9 to TRBJ2-3; 9 bases agree with TRBD2. Germline V lookup: CDR1 SEHNR, CDR2 FQNEAQ (reference sequence). The CDR3 sequence is 16 residues long. Trimming took 1 base from V and 2 from J; bases not matched to a gene: 4. The CDR3 DNA is TGTGCCAGCAGCTTAGTTAGCGGGGGACCCACAGATACGCAGTATTTT. This translates into CASSLVSGGPTDTQYF.

This chain uses TRBV2 with TRBJ1-1; D remains ambiguous. CDR1 is SNHLY and CDR2 is FYNNEI in the germline V gene. Trimming left V 6 bases short and J 6 bases short, with 14 bases between. This CDR3 contains 13 residues. CDR3: CASRGSRSAEAFF. CDR3 DNA: TGTGCCAGCAGGGGGAGTCGCAGCGCTGAAGCTTTCTTT.

The chain uses TRBV2 and TRBJ1-4; 7 bases fit TRBD1. Germline V gives CDR1 SNHLY, CDR2 FYNNEI. The CDR3 extends over 15 amino acids. The V segment lost 8 bases and the J segment 0 bases; nucleotides outside the gene matches: 6. Here the CDR3 DNA reads TGTGCCAGCTCTTTTGGGACAGCAACTAATGAAAAACTGTTTTTT. Residues: CASSFGTATNEKLFF.

The chain employs TRBV4-3 and TRBJ1-4, with 7 bases identical to TRBD1. Per germline, CDR1 LGHNA and CDR2 YSLEER. The ends lost 0 bases at V and 6 bases at J; junction bases unmatched: 7. The CDR3 consists of 16 residues. The CDR3 bases are TGCGCCAGCAGCCAAGAGAGGAGGGGGCGTGATGAAAAACTGTTTTTT. Protein: CASSQERRGRDEKLFF.

The chain combines TRBV7-2 with TRBJ2-1; the D is unclear. From germline, CDR1 is SGHTA and CDR2 FQGNSA. Trimming stripped 2 bases from V and 12 bases from J, with 14 bases between. The CDR3 spans 13 residues. In DNA form, the CDR3 reads TGTGCCAGCAGCTTACCCTCCCTCGGGTGGCAGTTCTTC. The encoded protein is CASSLPSLGWQFF.

V and J are TRBV5-6 and TRBJ1-2; tentative D call: TRBD1 (5 bases). Trimming stripped 0 bases from V and 0 bases from J, with 12 bases between. This CDR3 is 16 amino acids long. The V gene's germline CDR1 is SGHDT and CDR2 YYEEEE. This CDR3 reads CASSLGWQGSNYGYTF. CDR3 nucleotide sequence: TGTGCCAGCAGCTTGGGGTGGCAGGGATCTAACTATGGCTACACCTTC.

The chain carries TRBV11-3 and TRBJ2-2, with a possible D match to TRBD1 (5 bases). Between the trimmed V and J ends, which lost 5 bases and 2 bases, there was a span of 12 bases. The CDR3 has 15 residues. Germline loops: CDR1 SGHNT, CDR2 YENEEA. This CDR3 reads CASSPRAANTGELFF. Here the CDR3 DNA reads TGTGCCAGCAGCCCCAGGGCTGCAAACACCGGGGAGCTGTTTTTT.

The chain employs TRBV6-5 and TRBJ1-2; the match to TRBD1 covers 7 bases. V shed 7 bases and J 5 bases; nucleotides not matched to a gene: 10. This CDR3 has 14 amino acids. The germline gives CDR1 MNHEY, CDR2 SVGAGI. In DNA form, the CDR3 reads TGTGCCAGCAAACCGAAGCAGGGGGTTTATGGCTACACCTTC. Translated, it gives CASKPKQGVYGYTF.

The rearrangement joins TRBV6-1 to TRBJ2-5; 11 bases match TRBD2. V dropped 4 bases and J dropped 2; count of bases not matched to a gene: 6. The CDR3 consists of 16 residues. Germline CDR1 and CDR2: MNHNS and SASEGT. CDR3: CASSARTSGRQETQYF. The CDR3 nucleotides are TGTGCCAGCAGTGCCAGGACTAGCGGGCGACAAGAGACCCAGTACTTC.

The chain uses TRBV19 and TRBJ2-1; no definite D call. This CDR3 region has 15 residues. The ends were cut back, 7 bases at V and 4 bases at J, with 17 bases in the middle. The V gene's germline CDR1 is LNHDA and CDR2 SQIVND (reference sequence). CDR3 amino acids: CASTIEISRYNEQFF. CDR3 nucleotides: TGTGCCAGTACCATCGAAATATCCAGATACAATGAGCAGTTCTTC.

The chain combines TRBV18 with TRBJ1-1; 7 bases are shared with TRBD1. With V trimmed by 0 bases and J by 0 bases, 7 bases remained unmatched. Germline CDR1 is KGHSH and CDR2 is LQKENI. The CDR3 length is 17 residues. In nucleotides, the CDR3 is TGTGCCAGCTCACCACCAGGGCAGGGGGTCATGAACACTGAAGCTTTCTTT. Translation gives CASSPPGQGVMNTEAFF. Supplemented by reference TRBV18 and TRBJ1-1, the full variable domain reads NAGVMQNPRHLVRRRGQEARLRCSPMKGHSHVYWYRQLPEEGLKFMVYLQKENIIDESGMPKERFSAEFPKEGPSILRIQQVVRGDSAAYFCASSPPGQGVMNTEAFFGQGTRLTVV.

V gene TRBV2 combines with J gene TRBJ2-2, with 8 bases fitting TRBD1. CDR1 SNHLY and CDR2 FYNNEI come from the germline V gene. The CDR3 is 15 amino acids. With V trimmed by 7 bases and J by 1 base, 5 bases remained unmatched. CDR3 protein: CASTPQGVNTGELFF. CDR3 DNA sequence: TGTGCCAGCACCCCACAGGGGGTGAACACCGGGGAGCTGTTTTTT.

The chain employs TRBV7-9 and TRBJ2-7, with a possible D match to TRBD1 (6 bases). The CDR3 has 15 residues. With 8 bases removed from V and 3 bases from J, the gap between germline ends came to 20 bases. Per the germline V gene, CDR1 is SEHNR and CDR2 is FQNEAQ (reference sequence). The chain's CDR3 is CASSPRTADYYEQYF. The CDR3 coding sequence is TGTGCCAGCTCCCCTCGGACAGCCGACTACTACGAGCAGTACTTC. Using reference TRBV7-9 and TRBJ2-7 for the parts outside the CDR3, the full variable domain is DTGVSQNPRHKITKRGQNVTFRCDPISEHNRLYWYRQTLGQGPEFLTYFQNEAQLEKSRLLSDRFSAERPKGSFSTLEIQRTEQGDSAMYLCASSPRTADYYEQYFGPGTRLTVT.

The chain joins TRBV6-4 to TRBJ2-1; 9 bases are a match to TRBD2. V lost 6 bases and J lost 0; bases outside the gene matches: 3. Germline V gene sequence: CDR1 MRHNA, CDR2 SNTAGT. The CDR3 sequence is 15 residues long. The CDR3 nucleotides are TGTGCCAGCAGCGAGACTAGCGGCTCCTACAATGAGCAGTTCTTC. Protein sequence: CASSETSGSYNEQFF.

The rearrangement joins TRBV19 to TRBJ2-7, with 8 bases identical to TRBD1. The CDR3 spans 15 residues. Per the germline V gene, CDR1 is LNHDA and CDR2 is SQIVND (reference sequence). Trimming removed 6 bases from V and 2 bases from J; junction bases left unmatched: 9. The CDR3 DNA is TGTGCCAGTAGGGGACAGGCGAATCTGACCTACGAGCAGTACTTC. Protein product: CASRGQANLTYEQYF. Based on the CDR3 plus reference TRBV19 and TRBJ2-7, the full variable domain is DGGITQSPKYLFRKEGQNVTLSCEQNLNHDAMYWYRQDPGQGLRLIYYSQIVNDFQKGDIAEGYSVSREKKESFPLTVTSAQKNPTAFYLCASRGQANLTYEQYFGPGTRLTVT.

This clone was picked up one time. The chain carries TRBV7-3 and TRBJ2-3; 11 bases agree with TRBD2. CDR1 and CDR2 from the germline V gene are SGHTA and FQGTGA. The CDR3 loop spans 15 amino acids. The V gene end was trimmed by 5 bases and the J gene end by 3 bases; junction bases not matched to a gene: 4. CDR3 protein: CASSQTSGATDTQYF. DNA of the CDR3: TGTGCCAGCAGCCAGACTAGCGGGGCTACAGATACGCAGTATTTT.